This is a list of T cell receptor beta chains from one sample in a study of CD4 T cells in relation to SARS-CoV-2 and coronaviruses. Using immunoSEQ multiplex PCR, the repertoire was profiled, and TCRdb retains in-frame clones only, with some absent. The sample includes about 21,000 clones, 76% seen only once; the top ten take roughly a sixth. These receptors have no known antigen. The sequencing input was CD4+ T cells from PBMCs, cultured in vitro. The receptors were gathered from a human donor in good health. Each CDR3 is given with its conserved first and last residue. The D gene is left open where the match is weak. Not every row has a clone size; where given, it reads once, few, many or a size class.

CDR3,DNA,J,D,size,V
CASSQERGGCNQPQHF,TGCGCCAGCAGTCAGGAGAGAGGGGGCTGCAATCAGCCCCAGCATTTT,TRBJ1-5,TRBD1,-,TRBV23-1
CASSRDSTDTQYF,TGTGCCAGCTCTAGGGACAGCACAGATACGCAGTATTTT,TRBJ2-3,-,-,TRBV7-3
CASRQTGGSTDTQYF,TGCGCCAGCCGACAGACAGGGGGAAGCACAGATACGCAGTATTTT,TRBJ2-3,TRBD1,-,TRBV5-1
CASSLRSGGAIDTQYF,TGTGCCAGCAGCTTACGGTCAGGGGGCGCGATAGATACGCAGTATTTT,TRBJ2-3,TRBD1,-,TRBV7-6
CATRDDLDNQPQHF,TGTGCCACCAGGGACGACCTAGACAATCAGCCCCAGCATTTT,TRBJ1-5,-,-,TRBV19
CASSPGIQGRVNTEAFF,TGTGCCAGCTCACCAGGGATCCAGGGCAGGGTGAACACTGAAGCTTTCTTT,TRBJ1-1,-,few,TRBV18
CASSILQETQYF,TGCGCCAGCAGCATTCTCCAAGAGACCCAGTACTTC,TRBJ2-5,-,-,TRBV5-1
CASAKTTGIQETQYF,TGTGCCAGTGCAAAGACTACAGGGATACAAGAGACCCAGTACTTC,TRBJ2-5,-,-,TRBV19
CASTFRGQSTDTQYF,TGTGCCAGCACCTTCAGGGGGCAGAGCACAGATACGCAGTATTTT,TRBJ2-3,TRBD1,-,TRBV28
CASSQLGEALYGYTF,TGCGCCAGCAGCCAATTGGGCGAGGCCCTCTATGGCTACACCTTC,TRBJ1-2,-,-,TRBV4-1
CASSQGDAGNEQFF,TGTGCCAGCAGTCAGGGGGACGCCGGAAATGAGCAGTTCTTC,TRBJ2-1,TRBD1,-,TRBV6-2/TRBV6-3
CASHEVNQETQYF,TGTGCCAGCCATGAAGTAAACCAAGAGACCCAGTACTTC,TRBJ2-5,-,-,TRBV9
CASSPGSGVGEQYF,TGTGCCAGCTCACCCGGCAGTGGAGTGGGCGAGCAGTACTTC,TRBJ2-7,-,-,TRBV18
CASSPDRLNEQYF,TGTGCCAGCTCACCAGACAGATTGAACGAGCAGTACTTC,TRBJ2-7,-,-,TRBV18
CASSRGQGLTYEQYF,TGTGCCAGCAGCCGGGGACAGGGGTTAACCTACGAGCAGTACTTC,TRBJ2-7,TRBD1,-,TRBV14
CASSPYLRGGRGQPQHF,TGTGCCAGTAGTCCCTATCTCCGCGGGGGGAGAGGCCAGCCCCAGCATTTT,TRBJ1-5,-,once,TRBV19
CASRQPGVSAGRTGELFF,TGTGCCAGCAGACAACCAGGTGTGTCGGCGGGGCGGACCGGGGAGCTGTTTTTT,TRBJ2-2,-,-,TRBV11-2
CASSLETGLYGYTF,TGCGCCAGCAGCTTGGAGACAGGACTCTATGGCTACACCTTC,TRBJ1-2,-,-,TRBV5-1